This TCR beta chain derives from a study of blood T cell repertoires in COVID-19. Across the study: The United States, Italy and Spain provided the acute and convalescent COVID-19 samples. PBMCs, B-cell-depleted T cells, or T cells provided the cDNA or gDNA that made up the material.

Original processing methods: The authors estimated nucleated cell counts from reference gene primer amplification. Method: immunoSEQ multiplex PCR; TCRdb's copy keeps in-frame clones and lacks some. V and J calls and clone size are copied from that table; D and trimming were computed from the DNA. The sample has around 100,000 clones; about 88% are singletons. The germline gives CDR1 SGHDT, CDR2 YYEEEE. The V gene lost 2 bases and the J gene lost 5 bases, with 13 bases spanning the gap. The CDR3 loop spans 14 amino acids. This receptor was taken from a woman in her 70s who had recovered from COVID-19. The rearrangement uses TRBV5-6 and TRBJ1-1, with D maybe TRBD1 (5 bases). Sequencing was done on a sample of peripheral blood. CDR3 sequence: CASSFFRVGTEAFF. Written as DNA, the CDR3 is TGTGCCAGCAGCTTTTTCAGGGTAGGAACTGAAGCTTTCTTT. The full variable domain, completed using reference TRBV5-6 and TRBJ1-1, is DAGVTQSPTHLIKTRGQQVTLRCSPKSGHDTVSWYQQALGQGPQFIFQYYEEEERQRGNFPDRFSGHQFPNYSSELNVNALLLGDSALYLCASSFFRVGTEAFFGQGTRLTVV.